This T cell receptor beta chain derives from a study of T cell changes during pregnancy in multiple sclerosis. The method was immunoSEQ multiplex PCR; TCRdb's version includes in-frame clones alone and lacks a portion of them. The sample gives under 70,000 clones, roughly 89% of which show up once; 2.2% is in the top ten. There are 14 residues in the CDR3. Per the germline V gene, CDR1 is SNHLY and CDR2 is FYNNEI. The J segment lost 5 bases and the V segment lost 6 bases, leaving 4 bases of the junction unmatched. The chain joins TRBV2 to TRBJ2-2; 9 positions agree with TRBD1. This sample comprised peripheral blood, obtained in the third trimester of pregnancy. This receptor was taken from a female donor in good health, enrolled as a control in a pregnancy study. The CDR3 DNA reads as TGTGCCAGCAGGGGACAGGGAGAGACCGGGGAGCTGTTTTTT. As protein: CASRGQGETGELFF.